These 25 T cell receptor beta chains were sequenced from one sample in a study of blood T cells in healthy people across ages (dated by TCRdb to 2015 to 2017). Receptor libraries were prepared by 5' RACE. TCRdb names Illumina HiSeq 2500 as the instrument used. The second PCR ran for about 6 to 12 cycles and used a J-beta primer mix along with a sample-barcoded 5' primer. Clones were called with MiXCR by TCRdb after fastp trimmed the public reads at Q25, and only in-frame beta chains were retained. For every CDR3 protein sequence, its rows merge into one entry that carries the most common genes and DNA. Across this sample there are 550,000 to 750,000 distinct CDR3 sequences, with 20% to 25% seen only once. The ten largest clones add up to 3.5% to 4% of the sample. Sample: blood. The receptor set was obtained from an older man in good health.

Only a few counts were recorded for this clonotype. V usage is TRBV7-2 and J usage is TRBJ1-4, with TRBD1 identical over 9 bases. V shed 5 bases, J shed 8 bases, and the junction held 15 bases outside the gene matches. The CDR3 has 17 amino acids. Germline lookup yields CDR1 SGHTA and CDR2 FQGNSA. CDR3 protein: CASSGPGQGSYGEKLFF. CDR3 sequence (DNA): TGTGCCAGCAGCGGCCCGGGACAGGGCAGTTACGGGGAAAAACTGTTTTTT.

This clonotype was counted only a few times. V and J are TRBV9 and TRBJ2-5, with 11 bases lining up with TRBD2. The J call may be faulty, since TRBJ2-1 better matches the DNA end. Germline V gene sequence: CDR1 SGDLS, CDR2 YYNGEE. This CDR3 contains 16 residues. The CDR3 protein is CASSFGTSGTYNEQFF. The CDR3 nucleotides are TGTGCCAGCAGCTTCGGGACTAGCGGCACCTACAATGAGCAGTTCTTC.

This rearrangement joins TRBV7-6 to TRBJ1-4; 9 bases fit TRBD1. Trimming took 3 bases from V and 8 from J; bases not matched to a gene: 13. The CDR3 has 17 amino acids. Germline V gene data show CDR1 as SGHVS and CDR2 as FNYEAQ. This CDR3 reads CASSFGARGTGLEKLFF. The CDR3 DNA reads TGTGCCAGCAGCTTTGGGGCAAGAGGGACAGGGTTGGAAAAACTGTTTTTT.

The V call is TRBV10-3, the J call TRBJ2-7; D possibly corresponds to TRBD1 (6 bases). Germline V lookup: CDR1 ENHRY, CDR2 SYGVKD. This CDR3 spans 16 amino acids. Trimming removed 3 bases at V and 0 bases at J, with 15 bases between. CDR3 DNA: TGTGCCATCAGTGACTCGCCAGGGGACGGCTCCTACGAGCAGTACTTC. Its protein is CAISDSPGDGSYEQYF.

V usage is TRBV28 and J usage is TRBJ2-7; possibly TRBD1 for D (8 bases). Trimming cost V 6 bases and J 3 bases, with 24 bases left between them. Germline values: CDR1 MDHEN, CDR2 SYDVKM. There are 17 residues in the CDR3. CDR3 coding DNA: TGTGCCAGCAGGGGAGGGGGATGGACAGGGTCACTCTACGAGCAGTACTTC. This encodes CASRGGGWTGSLYEQYF.

This clonotype was counted only a few times. The junction departs from the called germline gene at one end, perhaps through a read error. The chain couples TRBV7-2 to TRBJ2-5; a possible D gene is TRBD2 (7 bases). The J call is uncertain, as TRBJ2-1 better fits the DNA end. Germline CDR1 SGHTA, CDR2 FQGNSA. The CDR3 spans 16 residues. The CDR3 is CASSLEGGTLYSEQFF. DNA for the CDR3: TGTGCCAGCAGCTTAGAGGGGGGGACCCTCTACAGTGAGCAGTTCTTC.

This clonotype was seen more than once but under ten times. J is TRBJ2-7 and V is TRBV7-2; 11 bases fit TRBD2. The CDR3 loop spans 15 amino acids. With 0 bases clipped from V and 2 bases from J, the junction kept 0 bases outside the gene matches. CDR1 is SGHTA, CDR2 FQGNSA, per germline. Here the CDR3 DNA reads TGTGCCAGCAGCTTAGCTAGCGGGAGGGCCTACGAGCAGTACTTC. The encoded protein is CASSLASGRAYEQYF.

This clonotype was observed at least ten times. The V call is TRBV12-3 or TRBV12-4, the J call TRBJ1-2, with a weak D call TRBD1 (6 bases). This CDR3 is 13 amino acids long. Trimming removed 6 bases at V and 8 bases at J, with 16 bases between. The CDR3 region has the DNA TGTGCCAGCAGCACTGGTGGGGGGCGAGGCTACACCTTC. Its protein product is CASSTGGGRGYTF.

Only a few counts were recorded for this clonotype. V is TRBV5-1 and J is TRBJ2-6; no clear D gene. The CDR3 is 16 amino acids. V lost 2 bases, J lost 3 bases, and 12 bases lay in between. The germline V gene has CDR1 SGHRS and CDR2 YFSETQ. CDR3 sequence reads: CASSLDLTGGANVLTF. CDR3 DNA sequence: TGCGCCAGCAGCTTAGACTTGACCGGTGGGGCCAACGTCCTGACTTTC.

This clonotype has ten or more counts. V usage is TRBV2 and J usage is TRBJ2-5; the D is unclear. CDR3 size: 12 residues. V lost 0 bases and J 2 bases, leaving 1 base between the germline ends. CDR1 and CDR2 (germline): SNHLY, FYNNEI. CDR3 amino acids: CASSEAQETQYF. The CDR3 DNA reads TGTGCCAGCAGTGAAGCGCAAGAGACCCAGTACTTC.

A few counts support this clonotype. J is TRBJ2-5 and V is TRBV20-1, with TRBD1 matching 7 bases. The CDR3 covers 15 residues. The trim removed 1 base at V and 2 bases at J, leaving 7 bases unmatched. Germline values: CDR1 DFQATT, CDR2 SNEGSKA (reference sequence). The CDR3 DNA follows: TGCAGTGCTAGAGGATTACAGGGGAAACAAGAGACCCAGTACTTC. It specifies CSARGLQGKQETQYF.

V is TRBV5-8 and J is TRBJ2-3, with 7 bases aligning to TRBD1. CDR1 is SGHTS and CDR2 is YDEGEE in the germline V gene. The ends lost 3 bases at V and 5 bases at J; junction bases unmatched: 12. There are 16 residues in the CDR3. CDR3 region: CASSWLQGTGGDTQYF. CDR3 coding DNA: TGTGCCAGCAGCTGGTTACAGGGGACCGGTGGAGATACGCAGTATTTT.

This clonotype was seen once. The gene calls are TRBV10-3 and TRBJ2-7; 7 bases agree with TRBD2. This CDR3 is 16 amino acids long. V was clipped by 2 bases and J by 3 bases; unmatched bases: 10. Germline V CDR1 and CDR2: ENHRY, SYGVKD. CDR3 protein: CAISEVQRETNYEQYF. The DNA of the CDR3 is TGTGCCATCAGTGAGGTACAGCGGGAAACCAACTACGAGCAGTACTTC.

This clonotype was observed many times. V gene TRBV29-1 combines with J gene TRBJ2-5; D ambiguous. V lost 2 bases and J 5 bases, leaving 9 bases between the germline ends. Germline-derived CDR1 and CDR2 are SQVTM and ANQGSEA. CDR3 length: 12 residues. DNA of the CDR3: TGCAGCGTTGAACGCTCGGCGGAGACCCAGTACTTC. It translates to CSVERSAETQYF.

J is TRBJ2-7 and V is TRBV29-1; 9 bases agree with TRBD1. Trimming took 4 bases from V and 3 from J; bases not matched to a gene: 1. Germline CDR1 and CDR2: SQVTM and ANQGSEA. The CDR3 has 12 residues. The CDR3 bases are TGCAGCGTTGGGACAGGGGTCTACGAGCAGTACTTC. Translation: CSVGTGVYEQYF.

The table lists this clonotype with a few counts. The V call is TRBV28, the J call TRBJ2-1; no definite D call. This CDR3 has 16 residues. Trimming left V 5 bases short and J 0 bases short, with 14 bases between. The germline V gene encodes CDR1 MDHEN and CDR2 SYDVKM. The CDR3 sequence is CASSPTPYSSYNEQFF. The CDR3 region has the DNA TGTGCCAGCAGTCCTACCCCTTACAGCTCCTACAATGAGCAGTTCTTC.

This clonotype has more than one count but fewer than ten. V usage is TRBV2 and J usage is TRBJ2-2, with TRBD2 matching over 10 bases. This CDR3 has 16 amino acids. V was pared by 2 bases and J by 6 bases, with 6 bases of the junction left unmatched. The germline gives CDR1 SNHLY, CDR2 FYNNEI. The CDR3 nucleotides read TGTGCCAGCAGTGAAATGCTAGCGGGAGTTCCCGGGGAGCTGTTTTTT. It is translated as CASSEMLAGVPGELFF.

The chain links TRBV29-1 to TRBJ2-5, with 8 bases that match TRBD1. The end of the DNA is better explained by TRBJ2-7, so the J call may be wrong. The germline V gene encodes CDR1 SQVTM and CDR2 ANQGSEA. The CDR3 contains 13 residues. In DNA, the CDR3 is TGCAGCGTTGACGGACAGGGCGCCTACGAGCAGTACTTC. Its translation: CSVDGQGAYEQYF.

This chain links TRBV7-6 with TRBJ2-7; TRBD2 matches 9 bases. V dropped 5 bases and J dropped 5; count of bases not matched to a gene: 10. CDR3 length: 15 residues. Germline lookup yields CDR1 SGHVS and CDR2 FNYEAQ. CDR3 bases: TGTGCCAGCAGCAACCACCCGGGACTAGCAAACGAGCAGTACTTC. Translated: CASSNHPGLANEQYF.

This clonotype was observed a handful of times. The chain employs TRBV3-1 and TRBJ1-2, with 8 positions matching TRBD1. Trimming cost V 0 bases and J 8 bases; bases outside gene matches: 5. CDR1 is LGHDT and CDR2 is YNNKEL in the germline V gene (reference sequence). The CDR3 spans 14 residues. The DNA for the CDR3 is TGTGCCAGCAGCCAAGAAGGACAGGGTCGGGGCTACACCTTC. This codes for CASSQEGQGRGYTF.

This clonotype was seen a few times. Mismatch with germline at one junction end may stem from a read error. The genes are TRBV7-7 and TRBJ2-1, with D perhaps TRBD2 (5 bases). This CDR3 region has 16 residues. Per germline, CDR1 SSHAT and CDR2 FNYEAQ (reference sequence). The CDR3 spells CASSSLSDFSYNEQFF. CDR3 sequence (DNA): TGTGCTAGCAGCTCCCTTAGCGATTTCTCCTACAATGAGCAGTTCTTC.

A few counts support this clonotype. The chain combines TRBV3-1 with TRBJ2-2; D unresolved. Trimming pared 0 bases from V and 6 bases from J, leaving 14 bases between. The CDR3 has 16 residues. Germline values: CDR1 LGHDT, CDR2 YNNKEL (reference sequence). The CDR3 loop reads CASSQDSGRTSGELFF. The CDR3, as DNA: TGTGCCAGCAGCCAAGATTCAGGCAGGACGTCCGGGGAGCTGTTTTTT.

This chain joins TRBV14 and TRBJ1-4; weak D call: TRBD1 (5 bases). The CDR3 consists of 14 residues. Germline lookup yields CDR1 SGHDN and CDR2 FVKESK. V was clipped by 1 base and J by 10 bases, with 13 bases between them. CDR3 DNA sequence: TGTGCCAGCAGCCAAGCGGGGGAGGGAGGAAAACTGTTTTTT. It yields the protein CASSQAGEGGKLFF.

This chain uses TRBV7-9 with TRBJ2-1; the D is unclear. The CDR3 totals 14 residues. V lost 3 bases and J 7 bases, leaving 13 bases between the germline ends. The germline V gene has CDR1 SEHNR and CDR2 FQNEAQ (reference sequence). In DNA form, the CDR3 reads TGTGCCAGCAGCTTCTTGGTCCAGACTAATGAGCAGTTCTTC. Translation: CASSFLVQTNEQFF.

Many counts were recorded for this clonotype. The V and J genes are TRBV20-1 and TRBJ2-3; TRBD2 might be the D (6 bases). Germline V gene lookup returns CDR1 DFQATT and CDR2 SNEGSKA (reference sequence). Trimming removed 6 bases at V and 4 bases at J, with 17 bases between. The CDR3 sequence is 14 residues long. The CDR3 nucleotides read TGCAGTGCAAAACTCGGGGGAGGCGCAGATACGCAGTATTTT. Its protein product is CSAKLGGGADTQYF.